This T cell receptor (beta chain) was documented in a study of blood T cell repertoires in COVID-19. Germline V gives CDR1 MDHEN, CDR2 SYDVKM. The CDR3 is 14 amino acids. Trimming shortened V by 1 base and J by 3 bases, and 7 bases separated the two germline ends. Measured with immunoSEQ multiplex PCR; TCRdb has only the in-frame clones, and not every one. This table holds over 150,000 clones, about 72% found once. Residents of about two dozen US areas, aged about 18 to 89 years, made up the participants. The V call is TRBV28, the J call TRBJ1-5; D perhaps matches TRBD1 (6 bases). This TCR came from a woman aged 45 to 65 who had recovered from COVID-19. Input material: PBMCs or T cells enriched from blood (not recorded which). The CDR3 DNA reads as TGTGCCAGCAGTTTATACAGGGACAATCAGCCCCAGCATTTT. Translating gives CASSLYRDNQPQHF.